This is a list of T cell receptor beta chains from one sample in a study of molecular identifiers for immune sequencing clone quantification. TCRdb re-derived calls from the PCR reads in MiXCR, one entry per CDR3 protein. The table lists about 320,000 distinct CDR3 sequences, 24% of them singletons. The source material was naive CD8+ T cells from blood, with Jurkat cell RNA spiked in. These receptors originate from a human donor in good health. Some libraries in this study had Jurkat cell RNA spiked in. Both conserved end residues are part of each CDR3. The D gene is left open where the match is weak. Clone size is stated in some rows and not others, as once, few, many or a class when expanded.

V,size,J,D,DNA,CDR3
TRBV29-1,many,TRBJ2-3,.,TGCAGCGTTGAAGAGACACCGCTCACAGATACGCAGTATTTT,CSVEETPLTDTQYF
TRBV20-1,.,TRBJ2-7,.,TGCAGTGCAAACCGGGACACCTCCTACGAGCAGTACTTC,CSANRDTSYEQYF
TRBV20-1,many,TRBJ2-3,.,TGCAGTGCAACGGGACTCCTCACAGATACGCAGTATTTT,CSATGLLTDTQYF
TRBV19,few,TRBJ2-2,TRBD1,TGTGCCAGTAGTATATCAGGGCCCCAGGGGGCGAACACCGGGGAGCTGTTTTTT,CASSISGPQGANTGELFF
TRBV7-8,.,TRBJ1-4,.,TGTGCCAGCAGCCCCCAGGGATCTAATGAAAAACTGTTTTTT,CASSPQGSNEKLFF
TRBV29-1,many,TRBJ2-7,.,TGCAGCGTCTGCGGGAGCGACCAGGGGGCTTCCTACGAGCAGTACTTC,CSVCGSDQGASYEQYF
TRBV29-1,.,TRBJ2-7,.,TGCAGCGTTGACCCGGGAGATACCGACGAGCAGTACTTC,CSVDPGDTDEQYF
TRBV7-2,many,TRBJ2-7,TRBD2,TGTGCCAGCAGCTCTCCCTTGCGGGGGTGCTACGAGCAGTACTTC,CASSSPLRGCYEQYF
TRBV12-5,.,TRBJ1-1,.,TGTGCTAGTGGTTTGGTACTAGGAAAGGGAGTAGGGACTAACACTGAAGCTTTCTTT,CASGLVLGKGVGTNTEAFF
TRBV15,few,TRBJ2-5,.,TGTGCCACCAGCAGACTCGAGGGGGGGCTGGGGCAAGAGACCCAGTACTTC,CATSRLEGGLGQETQYF
TRBV6-5,many,TRBJ2-7,TRBD2,TGTGCCAGCAGCCTCCCGGGGGGCGAGCAGTACTTC,CASSLPGGEQYF
TRBV5-4,.,TRBJ2-3,.,TGTGCCAGCACCGGACCGAAAGGGTCCACAGATACGCAGTATTTT,CASTGPKGSTDTQYF
TRBV20-1,.,TRBJ1-1,.,TGCAGTGCTAGGTCACCAGCGGACACTGAAGCTTTCTTT,CSARSPADTEAFF
TRBV7-9,many,TRBJ1-6,TRBD1,TGTGCCAGCAGCTCTTCGACAGGGCCCAATTCACCCCTCCACTTT,CASSSSTGPNSPLHF
TRBV28,many,TRBJ2-3,.,TGTGCCAGCAGTTTTCCCGGGACTGACACAGATACGCAGTATTTT,CASSFPGTDTDTQYF
TRBV6-1,many,TRBJ1-2,.,TGTGCCAGCAGTGCGCACCTGGACGGGGGCTATGGCTACACCTTC,CASSAHLDGGYGYTF
TRBV7-9,few,TRBJ2-4,TRBD1,TGTGCCAGCAGCCGCGGACCGGGACAGGGGAAAAACGTTCAGTACTTC,CASSRGPGQGKNVQYF
TRBV25-1,few,TRBJ1-4,.,TGTGCCAGCAGTGAGGCTATTTCTAATGAAAAACTGTTTTTT,CASSEAISNEKLFF
TRBV24-1,.,TRBJ2-6,TRBD1,TGTGCCACCAGTGATACGGACAGGGGGCCTGGGGCCAACGTCCTGACTTTC,CATSDTDRGPGANVLTF
TRBV15,many,TRBJ2-3,.,TGTGCCACCAGCAGAGGTCAGGCCCAAGACACAGATACGCAGTATTTT,CATSRGQAQDTDTQYF
TRBV12-3/TRBV12-4,many,TRBJ2-7,.,TGTGCCAGCAGTCCAAGCCAGGGATACTCCTACGAGCAGTACTTC,CASSPSQGYSYEQYF
TRBV29-1,many,TRBJ1-4,TRBD1,TGCAGCGTTCGCATGGACAGGGCTTTTGAAAAACTGTTTTTT,CSVRMDRAFEKLFF
TRBV11-2,.,TRBJ2-7,.,TGTGCCAGCAGCTTAGGGGACGCCGCCTACGAGCAGTACTTC,CASSLGDAAYEQYF
TRBV29-1,.,TRBJ2-7,.,TGCAGCGTTGTTGTGGGGTTGGCCCACGAGCAGTACTTC,CSVVVGLAHEQYF
TRBV27,few,TRBJ1-6,.,TGTGCCAGCAGTGCCTCACATTCACCCCTCCACTTT,CASSASHSPLHF
TRBV19,.,TRBJ1-5,.,TGTGCCAACAGAACCGGGACTTACCTGGATTGGAATCAGCCCCAGCATTTT,CANRTGTYLDWNQPQHF
TRBV6-6,few,TRBJ2-3,.,TGTGCCAGCAGTCATGGGGTTGGGGATACGCAGTATTTT,CASSHGVGDTQYF
TRBV10-2,.,TRBJ2-3,TRBD2,TGCGCCAGCAGTGCTGCACTAGCGGGAGATACGCAGTATTTT,CASSAALAGDTQYF
TRBV5-5,many,TRBJ1-5,.,TGTGCCAGCAGCTTAGGGGAGCAGCCCCAGCATTTT,CASSLGEQPQHF
TRBV7-2,many,TRBJ2-3,TRBD2,TGTGCCAGCAGCTTCGGTAGCGGGACAGATACGCAGTATTTT,CASSFGSGTDTQYF
TRBV6-2/TRBV6-3,.,TRBJ2-1,.,TGTGCCAGCAGTTACCCGCCCCACCCCGGTGAGCAGTTCTTC,CASSYPPHPGEQFF
TRBV15,many,TRBJ1-1,TRBD1,TGTGCCACCAGCAGGGACAGGGTCTCTGAAGCTTTCTTT,CATSRDRVSEAFF
TRBV13,few,TRBJ2-7,TRBD2,TGTGCCAGCAGCCCATGGACTAGGCGGACCGAGCAGTACTTC,CASSPWTRRTEQYF
TRBV28,many,TRBJ2-5,.,TGTGCCAGCAGTTTAGCTGAGGGCCCGGAGACCCAGTACTTC,CASSLAEGPETQYF
TRBV27,.,TRBJ1-1,.,TGTGCCAGCAGTCTCCTAGGGGTGTCCACCCCGAACACTGAAGCTTTCTTT,CASSLLGVSTPNTEAFF
TRBV14,.,TRBJ2-3,.,TGTGCCAGCAGCCAGTTGTCCTATTCTAGCACAGATACGCAGTATTTT,CASSQLSYSSTDTQYF
TRBV7-9,many,TRBJ1-2,.,TGTGCCAGCAGATTAAACTATGGCTACACCTTC,CASRLNYGYTF
TRBV27,many,TRBJ1-1,.,TGTGCCAGCAGTTTTGGAAGGGACACTGAAGCTTTCTTT,CASSFGRDTEAFF
TRBV6-2/TRBV6-3,.,TRBJ2-5,TRBD2,TGTGCCAGCAGTTGGATTAGCGGGAGGAAGACCCAGTACTTC,CASSWISGRKTQYF
TRBV7-6,.,TRBJ2-7,TRBD1,TGTGCCAGCAGCTCCTGGGACAGGAGCACCTACGAGCAGTACTTC,CASSSWDRSTYEQYF
TRBV7-9,.,TRBJ2-5,.,TGTGCCAGCGAGCCGTGGGTTACTGGGGGGGAGACCCAGTACTTC,CASEPWVTGGETQYF
TRBV7-9,many,TRBJ2-1,.,TGTGCCAGCAGCCCGGACTACATCTCCTACAATGAGCAGTTCTTC,CASSPDYISYNEQFF
TRBV30,.,TRBJ2-5,.,TGTGCCTGGAGCCCAACTAGTTCCCAAACCCAGTGCTTC,CAWSPTSSQTQCF
TRBV7-9,many,TRBJ2-3,.,TGTGCCAGCAGCTCCAGGCCTAGCGGCACAGATACGCAGTATTTT,CASSSRPSGTDTQYF
TRBV7-9,few,TRBJ2-2,.,TGTGCCAGCCAGACAGGGAACACCGGGGAGCTGTTTTTT,CASQTGNTGELFF
TRBV16,many,TRBJ2-7,.,TGTGCCAGCAGCCAGTTAGCGGTCTACGAGCAGTACTTC,CASSQLAVYEQYF
TRBV12-3/TRBV12-4,few,TRBJ1-5,.,TGTGCCAGCAGTTTCAGGGGACGGCAGCCCCAGCATTTT,CASSFRGRQPQHF
TRBV28,.,TRBJ2-1,.,TGTGCCAGCAGCTCCGAGGGTGAGCAGTTCTTC,CASSSEGEQFF
TRBV29-1,few,TRBJ1-5,TRBD1,TGCAGCGTTGGGACAGGGGGCTTGAACAATCAGCCCCAGCATTTT,CSVGTGGLNNQPQHF
TRBV4-1,few,TRBJ2-2,.,TGCGCCAGCAGCCAAAAGTTGGGACCTAATGTTTACACCGGGGAGCTGTTTTTT,CASSQKLGPNVYTGELFF
TRBV20-1,.,TRBJ2-7,TRBD1,TGCAGTGCTACCGGGGCCGGACAGGATGTTTACGAGCAGTACTTC,CSATGAGQDVYEQYF
TRBV7-9,.,TRBJ1-6,TRBD1,TGTGCCAGCAGCTTAGGACAGGGGGTTTCACCCCTCCACTTT,CASSLGQGVSPLHF
TRBV2,many,TRBJ1-2,TRBD1,TGTGCCAGCAGTGAAGGGGACAGGAACTATGGCTACACCTTC,CASSEGDRNYGYTF
TRBV9,many,TRBJ2-3,.,TGTGCCAGCAGCGTAGGGGACTGGATGACGGATACGCAGTATTTT,CASSVGDWMTDTQYF
TRBV9,.,TRBJ1-5,TRBD1,TGTGCCAGCAGCGGGGACAGTCCAAGCAATCAGCCCCAGCATTTT,CASSGDSPSNQPQHF